This record covers a single TCR beta chain. The target antigen is unknown. This sample stems from a study of shared clonotypes between healthy human individuals. Across the whole study: Three plates each covered CD4 naive and memory; CD8 naive two, CD8 memory one.

Overall study findings and caveats: Sequencing of the sorted subsets was shown by rarefaction to be incomplete despite large depth.

There are 16 residues in the CDR3. J was trimmed by 2 bases and V by 4 bases; bases with no gene match: 7. Germline loops: CDR1 MGHRA, CDR2 YSYEKL. Assay used: immunoSEQ multiplex PCR; TCRdb lists only in-frame clones, some missing. The sample has 2 million to 2.5 million clones, approximately 96% seen once. V and J are TRBV4-1 and TRBJ2-1; 8 bases line up with TRBD2. This clonotype was sampled from a man younger than 35 in good health. The sample taken for sequencing was naive CD4+ T cells sorted from blood. Subset denoted: CD45RA+ positively selected. The CDR3 reads CASSPERGRTYNEQFF. The CDR3 DNA reads TGCGCCAGCAGCCCCGAACGCGGGAGGACCTACAATGAGCAGTTCTTC.